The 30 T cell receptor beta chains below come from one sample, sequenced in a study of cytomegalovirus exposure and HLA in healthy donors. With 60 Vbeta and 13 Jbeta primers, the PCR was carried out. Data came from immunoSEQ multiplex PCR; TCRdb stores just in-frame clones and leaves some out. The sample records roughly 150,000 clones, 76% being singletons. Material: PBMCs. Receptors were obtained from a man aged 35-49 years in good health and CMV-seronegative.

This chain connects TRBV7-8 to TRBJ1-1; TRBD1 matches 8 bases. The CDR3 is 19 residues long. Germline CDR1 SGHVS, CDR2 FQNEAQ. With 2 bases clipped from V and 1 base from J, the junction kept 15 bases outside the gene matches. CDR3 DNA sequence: TGTGCCAGCAGCTTAACCCCAGCCGGGACAGGTCGTAAGAACACTGAAGCTTTCTTT. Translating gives CASSLTPAGTGRKNTEAFF.

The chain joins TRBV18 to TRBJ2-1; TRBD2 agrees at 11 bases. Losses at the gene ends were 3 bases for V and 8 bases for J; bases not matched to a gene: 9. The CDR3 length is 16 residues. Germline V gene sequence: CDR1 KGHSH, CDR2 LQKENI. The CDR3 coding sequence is TGTGCCAGCTCACCTCTACTAGCGGGAGAGGGAGATGAGCAGTTCTTC. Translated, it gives CASSPLLAGEGDEQFF.

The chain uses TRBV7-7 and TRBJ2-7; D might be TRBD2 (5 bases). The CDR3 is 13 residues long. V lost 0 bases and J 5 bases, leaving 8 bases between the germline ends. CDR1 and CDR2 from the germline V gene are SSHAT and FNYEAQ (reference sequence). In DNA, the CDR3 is TGTGCCAGCAGCTTAGCGGAGGCTGACGAGCAGTACTTC. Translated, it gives CASSLAEADEQYF.

CDR3 amino acids: CSVADGQGRQETQYF. DNA for the CDR3: TGCAGCGTTGCGGATGGCCAGGGGCGCCAAGAGACCCAGTACTTC. The V call is TRBV29-1, the J call TRBJ2-5, with D possibly TRBD1 on 6 matching bases. CDR3 size: 15 residues. The V end was cut by 4 bases, the J end by 1 base, with 16 bases between. Germline values: CDR1 SQVTM, CDR2 ANQGSEA. The variable domain in full, with the rest retrieved from reference TRBV29-1 and TRBJ2-5, is SAVISQKPSRDICQRGTSLTIQCQVDSQVTMMFWYRQQPGQSLTLIATANQGSEATYESGFVIDKFPISRPNLTFSTLTVSNMSPEDSSIYLCSVADGQGRQETQYFGPGTRLLVL.

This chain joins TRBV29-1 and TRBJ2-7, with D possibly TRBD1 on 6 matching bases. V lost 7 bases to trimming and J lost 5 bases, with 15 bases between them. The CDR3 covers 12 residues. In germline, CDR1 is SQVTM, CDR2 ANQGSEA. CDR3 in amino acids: CSAAGQTDEQYF. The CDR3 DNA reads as TGCAGCGCGGCAGGACAGACCGACGAGCAGTACTTC.

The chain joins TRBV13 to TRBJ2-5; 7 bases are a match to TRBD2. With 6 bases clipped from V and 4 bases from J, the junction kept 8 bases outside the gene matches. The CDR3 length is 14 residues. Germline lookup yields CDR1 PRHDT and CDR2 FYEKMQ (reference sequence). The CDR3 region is CASSRAGVGETQYF. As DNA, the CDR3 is TGTGCCAGCAGTAGGGCGGGAGTAGGAGAGACCCAGTACTTC.

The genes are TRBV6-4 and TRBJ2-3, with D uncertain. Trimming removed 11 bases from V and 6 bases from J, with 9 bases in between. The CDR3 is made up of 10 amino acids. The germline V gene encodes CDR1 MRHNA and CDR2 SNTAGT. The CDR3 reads CASHSDTQYF. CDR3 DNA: TGTGCCTCCCACTCGGATACGCAGTATTTT.

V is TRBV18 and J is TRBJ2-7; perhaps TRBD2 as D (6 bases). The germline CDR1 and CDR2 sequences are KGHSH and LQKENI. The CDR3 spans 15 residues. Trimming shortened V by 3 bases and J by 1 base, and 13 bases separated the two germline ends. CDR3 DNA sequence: TGTGCCAGCTCACCTCCGGGGGACCGGTCCTACGAGCAGTACTTC. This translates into CASSPPGDRSYEQYF.

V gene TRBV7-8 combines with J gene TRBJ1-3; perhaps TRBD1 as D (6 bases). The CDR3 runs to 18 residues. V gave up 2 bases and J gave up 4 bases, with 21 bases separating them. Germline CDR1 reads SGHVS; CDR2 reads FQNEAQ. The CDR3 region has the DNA TGTGCCAGCAGCTTATGGTATTCCGGGACATCGGAAGGAAACACCATATATTTT. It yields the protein CASSLWYSGTSEGNTIYF.

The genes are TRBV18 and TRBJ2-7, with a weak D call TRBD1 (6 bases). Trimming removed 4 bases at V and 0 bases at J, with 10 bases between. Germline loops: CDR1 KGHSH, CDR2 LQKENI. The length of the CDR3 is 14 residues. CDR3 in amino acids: CASSLRTASYEQYF. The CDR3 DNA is TGTGCCAGCTCACTTCGGACAGCCTCCTACGAGCAGTACTTC.

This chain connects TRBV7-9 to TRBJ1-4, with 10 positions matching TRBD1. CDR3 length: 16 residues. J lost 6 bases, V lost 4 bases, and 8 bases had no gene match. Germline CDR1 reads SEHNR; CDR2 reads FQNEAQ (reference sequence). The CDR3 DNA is TGTGCCAGCAGCTCGGACAGGGGGTCAGAGGATGAAAAACTGTTTTTT. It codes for CASSSDRGSEDEKLFF.

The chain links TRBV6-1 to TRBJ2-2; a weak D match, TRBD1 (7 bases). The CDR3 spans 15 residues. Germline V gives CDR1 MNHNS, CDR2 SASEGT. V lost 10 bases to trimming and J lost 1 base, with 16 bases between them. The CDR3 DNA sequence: TGTGCCACCACAGGGCAGGGGGGGAACACCGGGGAGCTGTTTTTT. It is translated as CATTGQGGNTGELFF.

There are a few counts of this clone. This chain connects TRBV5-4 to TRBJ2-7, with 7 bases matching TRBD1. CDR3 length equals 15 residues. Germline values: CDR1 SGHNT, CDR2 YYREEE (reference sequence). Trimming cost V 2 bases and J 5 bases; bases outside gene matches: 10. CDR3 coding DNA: TGTGCCAGCAGCTTATTAGGGGGCTCGATCCACGAGCAGTACTTC. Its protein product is CASSLLGGSIHEQYF.

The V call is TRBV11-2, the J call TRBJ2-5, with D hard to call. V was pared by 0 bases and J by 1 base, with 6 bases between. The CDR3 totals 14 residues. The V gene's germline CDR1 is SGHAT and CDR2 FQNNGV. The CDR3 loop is CASSLDSIQETQYF. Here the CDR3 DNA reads TGTGCCAGCAGCTTAGACTCTATCCAAGAGACCCAGTACTTC.

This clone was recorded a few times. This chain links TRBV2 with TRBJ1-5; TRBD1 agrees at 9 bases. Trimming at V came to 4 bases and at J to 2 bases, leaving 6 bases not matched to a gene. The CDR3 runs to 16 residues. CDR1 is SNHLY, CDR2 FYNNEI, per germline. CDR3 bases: TGTGCCAGCAGTGTGGGCACAGGGGGCGGCAATCAGCCCCAGCATTTT. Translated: CASSVGTGGGNQPQHF.

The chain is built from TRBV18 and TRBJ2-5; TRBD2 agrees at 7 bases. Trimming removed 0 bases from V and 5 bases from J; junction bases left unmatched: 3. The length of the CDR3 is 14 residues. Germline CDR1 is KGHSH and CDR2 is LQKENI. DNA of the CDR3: TGTGCCAGCTCACCACCGGGAGGGGTGGAGACCCAGTACTTC. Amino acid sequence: CASSPPGGVETQYF.

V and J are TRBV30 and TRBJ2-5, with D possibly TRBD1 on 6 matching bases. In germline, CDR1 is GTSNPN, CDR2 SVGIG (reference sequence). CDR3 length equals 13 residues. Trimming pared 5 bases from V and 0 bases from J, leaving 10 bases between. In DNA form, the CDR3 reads TGTGCCTGGGACAGGATGTACCAAGAGACCCAGTACTTC. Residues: CAWDRMYQETQYF.

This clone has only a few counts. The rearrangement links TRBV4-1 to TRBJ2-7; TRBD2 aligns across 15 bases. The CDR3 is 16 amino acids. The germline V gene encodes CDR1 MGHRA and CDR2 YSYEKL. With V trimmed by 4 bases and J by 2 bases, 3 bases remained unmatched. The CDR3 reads CASSPGLAGGTYEQYF. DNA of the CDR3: TGCGCCAGCAGCCCGGGACTAGCGGGGGGTACCTACGAGCAGTACTTC.

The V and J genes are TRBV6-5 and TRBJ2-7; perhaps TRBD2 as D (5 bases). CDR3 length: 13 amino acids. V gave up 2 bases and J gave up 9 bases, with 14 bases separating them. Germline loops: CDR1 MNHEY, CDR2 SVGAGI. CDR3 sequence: CASSYTGNSVQYF. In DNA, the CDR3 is TGTGCCAGCAGTTACACCGGGAATTCGGTGCAGTACTTC.

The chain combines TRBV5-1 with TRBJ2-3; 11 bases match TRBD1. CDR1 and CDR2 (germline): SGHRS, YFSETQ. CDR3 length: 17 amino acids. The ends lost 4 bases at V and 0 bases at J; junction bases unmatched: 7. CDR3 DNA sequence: TGCGCCAGCAGCCAACGGACAGGGGGCTATAGCACAGATACGCAGTATTTT. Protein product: CASSQRTGGYSTDTQYF.

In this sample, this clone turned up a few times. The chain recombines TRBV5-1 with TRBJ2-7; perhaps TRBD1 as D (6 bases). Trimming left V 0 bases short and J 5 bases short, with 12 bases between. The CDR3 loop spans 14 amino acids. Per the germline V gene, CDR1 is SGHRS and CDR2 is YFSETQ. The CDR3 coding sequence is TGCGCCAGCAGCTTGGAAGGACGGGACAACGAGCAGTACTTC. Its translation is CASSLEGRDNEQYF.

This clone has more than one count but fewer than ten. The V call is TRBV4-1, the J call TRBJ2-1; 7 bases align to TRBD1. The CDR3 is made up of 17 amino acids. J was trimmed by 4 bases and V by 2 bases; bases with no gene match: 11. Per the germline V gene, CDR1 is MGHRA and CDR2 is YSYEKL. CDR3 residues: CASSQPVQGIAYNEQFF. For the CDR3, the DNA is TGCGCCAGCAGCCAACCAGTACAGGGGATCGCTTACAATGAGCAGTTCTTC.

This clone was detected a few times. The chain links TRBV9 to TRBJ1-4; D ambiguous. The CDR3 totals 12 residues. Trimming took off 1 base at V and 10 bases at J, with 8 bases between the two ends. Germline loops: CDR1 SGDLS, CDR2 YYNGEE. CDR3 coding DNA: TGTGCCAGCAGCGTATTAGGAGGAAAACTGTTTTTT. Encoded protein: CASSVLGGKLFF. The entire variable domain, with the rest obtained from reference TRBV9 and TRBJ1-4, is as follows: DSGVTQTPKHLITATGQRVTLRCSPRSGDLSVYWYQQSLDQGLQFLIQYYNGEERAKGNILERFSAQQFPDLHSELNLSSLELGDSALYFCASSVLGGKLFFGSGTQLSVL.

In nucleotides, the CDR3 is TGTGCCTGGAGTTTTGGGCAGGGGTACGGTGGCTACACCTTC. Protein product: CAWSFGQGYGGYTF. V is TRBV30 and J is TRBJ1-2; TRBD1 might be the D (6 bases). Germline lookup yields CDR1 GTSNPN and CDR2 SVGIG (reference sequence). This CDR3 comprises 14 residues. Trimming stripped 2 bases from V and 7 bases from J, with 17 bases between.

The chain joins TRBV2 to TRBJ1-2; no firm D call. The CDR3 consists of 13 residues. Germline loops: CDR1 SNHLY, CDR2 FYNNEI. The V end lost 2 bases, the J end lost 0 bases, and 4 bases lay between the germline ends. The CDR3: CASSELANYGYTF. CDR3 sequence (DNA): TGTGCCAGCAGTGAATTAGCTAACTATGGCTACACCTTC.

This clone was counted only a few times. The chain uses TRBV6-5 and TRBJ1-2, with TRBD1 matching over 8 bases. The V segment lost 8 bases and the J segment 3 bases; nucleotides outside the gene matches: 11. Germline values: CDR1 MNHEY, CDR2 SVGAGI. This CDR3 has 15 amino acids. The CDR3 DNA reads TGTGCCAGCTGTTCAGGGGGCGGGCTGGACTATGGCTACACCTTC. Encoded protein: CASCSGGGLDYGYTF.

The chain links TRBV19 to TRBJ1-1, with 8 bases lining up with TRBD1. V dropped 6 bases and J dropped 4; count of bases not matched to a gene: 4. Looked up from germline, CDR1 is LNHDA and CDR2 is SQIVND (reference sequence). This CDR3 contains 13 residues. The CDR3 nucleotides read TGTGCCAGTAGCCAGGGGGCGGGCACTGAAGCTTTCTTT. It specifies CASSQGAGTEAFF.

CDR3 coding DNA: TGTGCCAGTGGCTGGGGGACAGGGTCTGGCTACACCTTC. Amino acid sequence: CASGWGTGSGYTF. The genes are TRBV19 and TRBJ1-2, with 9 nucleotides matching TRBD1. The CDR3 totals 13 residues. J gave up 7 bases and V 8 bases, and 8 bases lay outside the gene matches. Germline loops: CDR1 LNHDA, CDR2 SQIVND (reference sequence).

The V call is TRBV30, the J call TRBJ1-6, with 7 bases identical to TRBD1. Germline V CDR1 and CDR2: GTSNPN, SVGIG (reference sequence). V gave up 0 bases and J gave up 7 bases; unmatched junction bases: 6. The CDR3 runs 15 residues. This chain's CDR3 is CAWSVPGQLNSPLHF. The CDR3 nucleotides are TGTGCCTGGAGTGTCCCGGGACAGCTGAATTCACCCCTCCACTTT.

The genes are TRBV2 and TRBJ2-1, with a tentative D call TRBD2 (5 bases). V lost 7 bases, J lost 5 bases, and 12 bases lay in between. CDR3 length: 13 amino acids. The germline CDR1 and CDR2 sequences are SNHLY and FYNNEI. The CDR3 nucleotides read TGTGCCAGCACATGGCAGACTAACAATGAGCAGTTCTTC. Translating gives CASTWQTNNEQFF. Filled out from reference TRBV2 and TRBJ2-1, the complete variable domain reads EPEVTQTPSHQVTQMGQEVILRCVPISNHLYFYWYRQILGQKVEFLVSFYNNEISEKSEIFDDQFSVERPDGSNFTLKIRSTKLEDSAMYFCASTWQTNNEQFFGPGTRLTVL.